The next 7 T cell receptor beta chains were all read from a single sample in a study of technical replicates of blood from a few donors. Here immunoSEQ multiplex PCR was the method, and the copy in TCRdb shows in-frame clones only, minus some. The profile shows some 78,000 clones, approximately 93% of them singletons. The sample consisted of T cells isolated from PBMCs. Receptors originate from a human donor in good health.

There are a few counts of this clone. The rearrangement uses TRBV6-6 and TRBJ2-3; D is possibly TRBD1 (7 bases). There are 14 residues in the CDR3. Germline values: CDR1 MNHNY, CDR2 SVGAGI (reference sequence). Between the trimmed V and J ends, which lost 2 bases and 5 bases, there was a span of 11 bases. As DNA, the CDR3 is TGTGCCAGCAGTTACACGCAGGGGGGAGATACGCAGTATTTT. This codes for CASSYTQGGDTQYF.

The V and J genes are TRBV5-4 and TRBJ1-1, with 7 bases identical to TRBD1. Germline CDR1 reads SGHNT; CDR2 reads YYREEE (reference sequence). This CDR3 is 16 amino acids long. The ends lost 4 bases at V and 8 bases at J; junction bases unmatched: 17. In DNA, the CDR3 is TGTGCCAGCAGCAAGGGACAGAATAAACTTCCCCTCGAAGCTTTCTTT. Protein: CASSKGQNKLPLEAFF.

The V gene is TRBV5-6, the J gene TRBJ2-7, with TRBD1 as a possible D gene (5 bases). This CDR3 spans 13 amino acids. The ends were cut back, 0 bases at V and 1 base at J, with 5 bases in the middle. Germline values: CDR1 SGHDT, CDR2 YYEEEE. The CDR3 loop is CASSLGQSYEQYF. The DNA for the CDR3 is TGTGCCAGCAGCTTGGGACAGTCCTACGAGCAGTACTTC.

In this sample, this clone turned up a few times. The V call is TRBV6-5, the J call TRBJ1-1; 7 nucleotides match TRBD1. CDR1 is MNHEY, CDR2 SVGAGI, per germline. V lost 1 base and J lost 1; bases outside the gene matches: 3. The CDR3 loop spans 15 amino acids. The CDR3 protein is CASSYYRTGNTEAFF. CDR3 sequence (DNA): TGTGCCAGCAGTTACTACAGGACAGGGAACACTGAAGCTTTCTTT.

The chain has TRBV19 and TRBJ1-5, with D possibly matching TRBD1 (6 bases). This CDR3 comprises 14 residues. Between the trimmed V and J ends, which lost 8 bases and 6 bases, there was a span of 17 bases. Per the germline V gene, CDR1 is LNHDA and CDR2 is SQIVND (reference sequence). In nucleotides, the CDR3 is TGTGCCAGTGACATTACCGGGGGGCTTCAGCCCCAGCATTTT. Protein sequence: CASDITGGLQPQHF.

The chain carries TRBV7-8 and TRBJ2-7; 8 nucleotides match TRBD2. CDR3 length: 15 amino acids. V was clipped by 5 bases and J by 1 base; unmatched bases: 7. The V gene's germline CDR1 is SGHVS and CDR2 FQNEAQ. The CDR3 coding sequence is TGTGCCAGCAGCAAAAGCGGGAGTCTATCCTACGAGCAGTACTTC. It specifies CASSKSGSLSYEQYF.

This sequence joins TRBV6-5 and TRBJ2-7; 8 bases fit TRBD2. The V gene end was trimmed by 1 base and the J gene end by 3 bases; junction bases not matched to a gene: 8. CDR3 size: 16 residues. Germline V gene sequence: CDR1 MNHEY, CDR2 SVGAGI. CDR3: CASSYFADSGSYEQYF. In nucleotides, the CDR3 is TGTGCCAGCAGTTACTTTGCGGACAGCGGGAGCTACGAGCAGTACTTC.